The T cell receptor beta chain under discussion was sequenced for a study of blood T cell repertoires in COVID-19. Study-level background: From the United States, Italy and Spain came samples of acute and convalescent COVID-19. Sample material is recorded as cDNA or gDNA derived from T cells, B-cell-depleted T cells, or PBMCs.

Germline CDR1 and CDR2: KGHSH and LQKENI. Trimming left V 0 bases short and J 5 bases short, with 19 bases between. This CDR3 is 17 amino acids long. In the authors' workflow: Reference gene primer amplification gave estimated nucleated cell counts. TCRdb keeps only in-frame clones here, not all; method: immunoSEQ multiplex PCR. V, J and clone size reflect that table, while D and trimming were determined from the DNA. The table has under 95,000 clones, about 83% seen once. The chain combines TRBV18 with TRBJ1-1, with a possible D match to TRBD1 (5 bases). This receptor was obtained from a man between 60 and 75 years old with acute or convalescent COVID-19. Sequences were obtained from peripheral blood. CDR3 protein: CASSPPVNSAGKTEAFF. The CDR3 DNA sequence: TGTGCCAGCTCACCACCGGTGAATTCGGCAGGGAAAACTGAAGCTTTCTTT.